This passage covers 25 T cell receptor beta chains from one sample sequenced in a study of T cells of healthy individuals. TCRdb passed the 5' RACE reads through MiXCR, listing each CDR3 protein once. Of around 79,000 distinct CDR3 sequences in the sample, roughly 5.1% were seen once. All receptors derive from a female donor in good health.

This clonotype was counted a few times. This chain connects TRBV6-6 to TRBJ1-4; no clear D. The CDR3 is 14 residues long. Trimming pared 6 bases from V and 9 bases from J, leaving 17 bases between. From germline, CDR1 is MNHNY and CDR2 SVGAGI (reference sequence). The CDR3 loop is CASRDRYDGKKLFF. The CDR3 region has the DNA TGTGCCAGCAGGGATCGTTACGACGGGAAAAAACTGTTTTTT.

This clonotype was seen only a few times. The chain uses TRBV30 and TRBJ1-4; TRBD1 aligns across 9 bases. In germline, CDR1 is GTSNPN, CDR2 SVGIG (reference sequence). The CDR3 has 16 amino acids. Germline trimming cut 2 bases from V and 8 bases from J; bases unmatched to any gene: 12. The CDR3 coding sequence is TGTGCCTGGAGTCCCGGACAGGGGTTGAGGGACGAAAAACTGTTTTTT. Translating gives CAWSPGQGLRDEKLFF.

This clonotype was seen many times. The chain joins TRBV5-4 to TRBJ1-5; no definite D call. Trimming removed 2 bases from V and 6 bases from J, with 6 bases in between. CDR1 is SGHNT and CDR2 is YYREEE in the germline V gene (reference sequence). CDR3 length: 12 residues. CDR3 coding DNA: TGTGCCAGCAGCTTCCCTGGTCAGCCCCAGCATTTT. Residues: CASSFPGQPQHF.

This clonotype was observed at least ten times. The genes are TRBV27 and TRBJ2-1, with 7 bases that match TRBD2. CDR1 and CDR2 from the germline V gene are MNHEY and SMNVEV (reference sequence). The CDR3 covers 16 residues. V shed 5 bases, J shed 0 bases, and the junction held 7 bases outside the gene matches. The CDR3 nucleotides are TGTGCCAGCAGTCTGGCCGGGGGGAGCTCCTACAATGAGCAGTTCTTC. Translated, it gives CASSLAGGSSYNEQFF.

This clonotype was counted ten times or more. This sequence joins TRBV12-3 or TRBV12-4 and TRBJ1-1; D gene unclear. The CDR3 has 11 amino acids. V gave up 6 bases and J gave up 5 bases, with 7 bases separating them. The CDR3, as DNA: TGTGCCAGCAGCCAAAGGACTGAAGCTTTCTTT. Amino acids: CASSQRTEAFF.

This clonotype was recorded many times. V and J are TRBV7-9 and TRBJ2-1, with TRBD2 matching 10 bases. The germline gives CDR1 SEHNR, CDR2 FQNEAQ (reference sequence). The CDR3 totals 12 residues. The junction had 6 bases not matched to a gene; V was cut back by 5 bases and J by 14 bases. CDR3 DNA sequence: TGTGCCAGCAGCCCCCCTAGCGGGAGCAAGTTCTTC. Encoded protein: CASSPPSGSKFF.

J is TRBJ1-1 and V is TRBV5-5; 11 bases fit TRBD1. In germline, CDR1 is SGHKS, CDR2 YYEKEE (reference sequence). Trimming cost V 4 bases and J 4 bases; bases outside gene matches: 12. The CDR3 loop spans 17 amino acids. The CDR3 spells CASSHIPGQGEGTEAFF. For the CDR3, the DNA is TGTGCCAGCAGCCATATTCCGGGACAGGGGGAGGGCACTGAAGCTTTCTTT.

The chain uses TRBV5-1 and TRBJ1-4; D remains unclear. The germline V and J ends were trimmed by 4 bases and 0 bases, with 10 bases remaining between them. The germline gives CDR1 SGHRS, CDR2 YFSETQ. The CDR3 sequence is 15 residues long. The CDR3 bases are TGCGCCAGCAGCCCCGGAGGCTCAACTAATGAAAAACTGTTTTTT. This sequence encodes CASSPGGSTNEKLFF.

This chain connects TRBV6-6 to TRBJ1-1; D might be TRBD1 (6 bases). The CDR3 is made up of 13 amino acids. Germline V gene data show CDR1 as MNHNY and CDR2 as SVGAGI (reference sequence). V lost 6 bases and J lost 3, with 11 bases in between. The CDR3 bases are TGTGCCAGCAGAAAAAACAGGGACACTGAAGCTTTCTTT. Its translation: CASRKNRDTEAFF.

This clonotype was seen only a few times. The V and J genes are TRBV4-1 and TRBJ1-5; the D gene is possibly TRBD1 (6 bases). The V end lost 4 bases, the J end lost 3 bases, and 16 bases lay between the germline ends. The germline CDR1 and CDR2 sequences are MGHRA and YSYEKL. CDR3 size: 16 residues. The CDR3 region has the DNA TGCGCCAGCAGCCGCTCTTCGGACAGTCTCAATCAGCCCCAGCATTTT. It codes for CASSRSSDSLNQPQHF.

This clonotype came up many times. The chain couples TRBV28 to TRBJ2-7; no clear D. This CDR3 is 13 amino acids long. Germline CDR1 reads MDHEN; CDR2 reads SYDVKM. V was pared by 3 bases and J by 4 bases, with 10 bases between. The CDR3 protein is CASSLVGRYEQYF. The DNA for the CDR3 is TGTGCCAGCAGTTTGGTCGGCCGATACGAGCAGTACTTC.

This clonotype has a count of ten or more. The rearrangement uses TRBV6-1 and TRBJ1-1; D uncertain. Germline loops: CDR1 MNHNS, CDR2 SASEGT. V lost 8 bases, J lost 3 bases, and 16 bases lay in between. The CDR3 sequence is 14 residues long. CDR3 nucleotide sequence: TGTGCCAGCCCCCCGAACGGTCGGGACACTGAAGCTTTCTTT. It yields the protein CASPPNGRDTEAFF.

This clonotype was seen repeatedly, ten times or more. The chain combines TRBV20-1 with TRBJ2-1, with TRBD2 matching over 7 bases. CDR1 DFQATT and CDR2 SNEGSKA come from the germline V gene (reference sequence). The ends lost 2 bases at V and 4 bases at J; junction bases unmatched: 11. The CDR3 covers 16 residues. CDR3 nucleotides: TGCAGTGCTAGATCATGGGCGCGGACTAGTTACAATGAGCAGTTCTTC. This sequence encodes CSARSWARTSYNEQFF.

The chain carries TRBV12-3 or TRBV12-4 and TRBJ2-2, with D uncertain. V lost 8 bases and J lost 2, with 15 bases in between. The CDR3 consists of 15 residues. The DNA of the CDR3 is TGTGCCAGCTCCAGCAACAAGGACAACACCGGGGAGCTGTTTTTT. Encoded protein: CASSSNKDNTGELFF.

This clonotype was detected many times. The J gene is TRBJ1-1, the V gene TRBV6-5; no definite D call. The CDR3 is made up of 14 amino acids. From germline, CDR1 is MNHEY and CDR2 SVGAGI. V lost 7 bases, J lost 8 bases, and 20 bases lay in between. CDR3 region: CASTNGPGGLEAFF. CDR3 DNA sequence: TGTGCCAGCACCAACGGGCCCGGCGGCCTAGAAGCTTTCTTT.

This clonotype was observed at least ten times. The chain carries TRBV6-1 and TRBJ1-3; no clear D. The CDR3 covers 17 residues. Between the trimmed V and J ends, which lost 0 bases and 2 bases, there was a span of 14 bases. From germline, CDR1 is MNHNS and CDR2 SASEGT. Here the CDR3 DNA reads TGTGCCAGCAGTGAAGCAGACGCCGGGATGGCTGGAAACACCATATATTTT. It yields the protein CASSEADAGMAGNTIYF.

In its sample, this clonotype was seen a few times. The V gene is TRBV28, the J gene TRBJ2-5; D could derive from TRBD1 or TRBD2 (6 bases each). In germline, CDR1 is MDHEN, CDR2 SYDVKM. The CDR3 runs 16 residues. The V end was cut by 8 bases, the J end by 5 bases, with 24 bases between. CDR3 region: CASVKRGAERLETQYF. In nucleotides, the CDR3 is TGTGCCAGCGTAAAAAGGGGGGCGGAGAGATTGGAGACCCAGTACTTC.

The table lists this clonotype with many counts. The CDR3 DNA sequence: TGTGCCAGCAGTTACGCCGGGGGACGAGGCTCACCCCTCCACTTT. This encodes CASSYAGGRGSPLHF. The rearrangement links TRBV6-5 to TRBJ1-6; tentative D call: TRBD1 (5 bases). This CDR3 is 15 amino acids long. Germline V lookup: CDR1 MNHEY, CDR2 SVGAGI. V lost 2 bases and J 10 bases, leaving 15 bases between the germline ends.

In this sample, this clonotype turned up a few times. The chain uses TRBV20-1 and TRBJ1-5; D unresolved. CDR3 length: 14 residues. V was trimmed by 1 base and J by 2 bases, leaving 9 bases between them. Germline CDR1 and CDR2: DFQATT and SNEGSKA (reference sequence). CDR3 sequence (DNA): TGCAGTGCTAGAGTGCAGCTGGGCAATCAGCCCCAGCATTTT. This encodes CSARVQLGNQPQHF.

This clonotype has ten or more counts. The chain employs TRBV7-6 and TRBJ2-7, with 7 bases that match TRBD2. Germline trimming cut 4 bases from V and 0 bases from J; bases unmatched to any gene: 21. The CDR3 is made up of 20 amino acids. CDR1 is SGHVS and CDR2 is FNYEAQ in the germline V gene. The CDR3 sequence is CASSSSPAGLPSSSSYEQYF. The CDR3 region has the DNA TGTGCCAGCAGCTCCAGCCCAGCGGGACTCCCTAGTTCTAGCTCCTACGAGCAGTACTTC. Supplemented by reference TRBV7-6 and TRBJ2-7, the full variable domain reads GAGVSQSPRYKVTKRGQDVALRCDPISGHVSLYWYRQALGQGPEFLTYFNYEAQQDKSGLPNDRFSAERPEGSISTLTIQRTEQRDSAMYRCASSSSPAGLPSSSSYEQYFGPGTRLTVT.

This clonotype was recorded at least ten times. The rearrangement links TRBV11-1 to TRBJ2-1, with D unresolved. Per the germline V gene, CDR1 is SGHAT and CDR2 is FQDESV (reference sequence). The CDR3 loop spans 17 amino acids. Trimming cost V 5 bases and J 0 bases, with 17 bases left between them. This CDR3 is CASSPSSMYRSYNEQFF. As DNA, the CDR3 is TGTGCCAGCAGCCCCTCCTCCATGTACCGCTCCTACAATGAGCAGTTCTTC.

This clonotype was detected ten times or more. The chain recombines TRBV6-4 with TRBJ1-5; D call uncertain. Trimming removed 2 bases at V and 4 bases at J, with 6 bases between. Germline V gene sequence: CDR1 MRHNA, CDR2 SNTAGT. The CDR3 totals 13 residues. CDR3 amino acids: CASSDRANQPQHF. As DNA, the CDR3 is TGTGCCAGCAGTGACAGGGCGAATCAGCCCCAGCATTTT.

This clonotype was detected many times. The V call is TRBV29-1, the J call TRBJ1-1; D is uncertain. The CDR3 totals 13 residues. The germline V gene encodes CDR1 SQVTM and CDR2 ANQGSEA. V lost 4 bases and J lost 2, with 11 bases in between. The CDR3 is CSVAQAFNTEAFF. CDR3 nucleotides: TGCAGCGTTGCCCAGGCTTTTAACACTGAAGCTTTCTTT.

In regard to this clonotype: This may come from a read error, since a much larger clone is one base off. The rearrangement uses TRBV4-3 and TRBJ2-7; TRBD1 aligns across 7 bases. The germline V gene has CDR1 LGHNA and CDR2 YSLEER. CDR3 length equals 12 residues. The CDR3 loop is CTSSRDRVEQYF. In DNA, the CDR3 is TGCACCAGCAGCCGAGACAGGGTCGAGCAGTACTTC.

This clonotype was counted at least ten times. The chain links TRBV7-9 to TRBJ2-1, with TRBD2 matching 10 bases. The length of the CDR3 is 17 residues. V lost 4 bases to trimming and J lost 2 bases; unmatched junction nucleotides: 8. From germline, CDR1 is SEHNR and CDR2 FQNEAQ (reference sequence). The CDR3 nucleotides read TGTGCCAGCAGCTCTCCTAGTAGCGGGAGGCCCTACAATGAGCAGTTCTTC. Translated: CASSSPSSGRPYNEQFF.